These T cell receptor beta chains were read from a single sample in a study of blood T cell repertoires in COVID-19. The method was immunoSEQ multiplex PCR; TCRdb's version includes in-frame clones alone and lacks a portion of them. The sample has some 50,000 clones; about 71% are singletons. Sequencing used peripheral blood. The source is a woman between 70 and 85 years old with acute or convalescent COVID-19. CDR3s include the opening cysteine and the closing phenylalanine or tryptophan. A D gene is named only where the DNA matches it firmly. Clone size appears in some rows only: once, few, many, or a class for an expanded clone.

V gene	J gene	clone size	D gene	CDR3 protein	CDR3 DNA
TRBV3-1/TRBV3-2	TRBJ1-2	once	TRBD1	CASSQGGTGKGYGYTF	TGTGCCAGCAGCCAGGGTGGGACAGGCAAAGGGTATGGCTACACCTTC
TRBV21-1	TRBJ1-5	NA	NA	CASSKGAGAQPQHF	TGTGCCAGCAGCAAAGGGGCAGGGGCTCAGCCCCAGCATTTT
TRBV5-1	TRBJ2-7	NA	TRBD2	CASSLGSSGSLPYEQYF	TGCGCCAGCAGCTTGGGGTCTAGCGGGAGCCTTCCCTACGAGCAGTACTTC
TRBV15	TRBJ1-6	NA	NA	CATSRDVREHLHF	TGTGCCACCAGCAGAGATGTCAGGGAACACCTCCACTTT
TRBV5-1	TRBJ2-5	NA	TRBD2	CASSRGLAGDQETQYF	TGCGCCAGCAGCAGGGGACTAGCGGGGGACCAAGAGACCCAGTACTTC
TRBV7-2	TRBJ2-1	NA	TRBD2	CASSRTSGSYNEQFF	TGTGCCAGCAGCCGTACTAGCGGGAGTTACAATGAGCAGTTCTTC
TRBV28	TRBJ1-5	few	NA	CASRAAQVLQPQHF	TGTGCCAGCAGGGCGGCCCAAGTGTTGCAGCCCCAGCATTTT
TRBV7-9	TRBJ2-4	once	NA	CASSLYREAKNIQYF	TGTGCCAGCAGCTTATACAGGGAGGCCAAAAACATTCAGTACTTC
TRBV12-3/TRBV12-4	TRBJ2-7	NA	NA	CASSLDFNDEQYF	TGTGCCAGCAGTTTGGACTTCAACGACGAGCAGTACTTC
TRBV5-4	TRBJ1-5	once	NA	CASSLCLELGQPQHF	TGTGCCAGCAGCTTGTGTTTGGAGTTAGGCCAGCCCCAGCATTTT
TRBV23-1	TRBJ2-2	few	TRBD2	CASVTSGRPNTGELFF	TGCGCCAGCGTAACTAGCGGGAGGCCCAACACCGGGGAGCTGTTTTTT
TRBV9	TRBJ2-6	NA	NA	CASSETTGQHSGANVLTF	TGTGCCAGCAGCGAGACAACGGGACAACACTCTGGGGCCAACGTCCTGACTTTC
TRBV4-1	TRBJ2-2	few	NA	CASSQVNSNTGELFF	TGCGCCAGCAGCCAAGTGAACTCGAACACCGGGGAGCTGTTTTTT
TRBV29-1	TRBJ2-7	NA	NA	CSVGWQGSYEQYF	TGCAGCGTTGGGTGGCAGGGATCCTACGAGCAGTACTTC
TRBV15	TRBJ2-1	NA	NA	CATSRDPTPYNEQFF	TGTGCCACCAGCAGAGACCCGACTCCATACAATGAGCAGTTCTTC
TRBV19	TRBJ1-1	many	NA	CASSIGTVGAFF	TGTGCCAGTAGTATAGGGACAGTTGGAGCTTTCTTT
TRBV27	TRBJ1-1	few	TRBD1	CASGLDRAGEAFF	TGTGCCAGCGGACTGGACAGGGCAGGTGAAGCTTTCTTT
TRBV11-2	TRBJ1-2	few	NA	CASSLERVGNYGYTF	TGTGCCAGCAGCTTAGAGCGGGTCGGGAACTATGGCTACACCTTC
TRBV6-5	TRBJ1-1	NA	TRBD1	CASSYMDRDEAFF	TGTGCCAGCAGTTATATGGACAGGGATGAAGCTTTCTTT
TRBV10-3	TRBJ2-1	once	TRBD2	CAIRWGLAGKNEQFF	TGTGCCATCAGGTGGGGACTAGCGGGAAAGAATGAGCAGTTCTTC
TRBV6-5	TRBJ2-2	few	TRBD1	CASSGQGARELFF	TGTGCCAGCAGCGGACAGGGGGCGCGGGAGCTGTTTTTT
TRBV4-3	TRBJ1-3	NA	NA	CASSQGQGTGNTIYF	TGCGCCAGCAGCCAAGGCCAGGGGACTGGAAACACCATATATTTT
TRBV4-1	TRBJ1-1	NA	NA	CASSPGRGRSGTEAFF	TGCGCCAGCAGCCCCGGGCGGGGGAGGTCGGGCACTGAAGCTTTCTTT
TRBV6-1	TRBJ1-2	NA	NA	CASSDGGLQGRGVKGGYTF	TGTGCCAGCAGTGACGGTGGCTTACAAGGGAGGGGTGTCAAAGGTGGCTACACCTTC
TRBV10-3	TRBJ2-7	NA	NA	CAITQTGSSEQYF	TGTGCCATCACCCAGACAGGTAGTAGCGAGCAGTACTTC
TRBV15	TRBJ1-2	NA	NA	CATSRDYGQAPSGGSVEGYGYTF	TGTGCCACCAGCAGAGATTACGGACAAGCCCCAAGTGGGGGGTCCGTCGAGGGATATGGCTACACCTTC
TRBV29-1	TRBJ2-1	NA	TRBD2	CSGGLAVYNEQFF	TGCAGCGGGGGACTAGCGGTCTACAATGAGCAGTTCTTC
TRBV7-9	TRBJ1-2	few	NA	CASSSTNQDYGYTF	TGTGCCAGCAGCTCGACAAATCAGGACTATGGCTACACCTTC
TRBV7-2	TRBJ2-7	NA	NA	CASSPTGSPSYEQYF	TGTGCCAGCAGCCCTACGGGGTCTCCCTCCTACGAGCAGTACTTC
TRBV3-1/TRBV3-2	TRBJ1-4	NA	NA	CASSPQTAGYEKLFF	TGTGCCAGCAGCCCGCAGACAGCGGGCTATGAAAAACTGTTTTTT
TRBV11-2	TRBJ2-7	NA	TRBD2	CASSLSLAGAREQYF	TGTGCCAGCAGCTTAAGCCTAGCGGGAGCCCGCGAGCAGTACTTC
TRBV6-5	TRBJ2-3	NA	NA	CASSYGTGDTDTQYF	TGTGCCAGCAGTTACGGCACGGGGGACACAGATACGCAGTATTTT
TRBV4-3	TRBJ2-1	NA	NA	CASSQDAPLQYNEQFF	TGCGCCAGCAGCCAAGATGCCCCCCTCCAGTACAATGAGCAGTTCTTC
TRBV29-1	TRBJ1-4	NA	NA	CSVGVTENEKLFF	TGCAGCGTTGGCGTGACAGAAAATGAAAAACTGTTTTTT
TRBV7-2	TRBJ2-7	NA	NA	CASSLGRTAYEQYF	TGTGCCAGCAGCTTAGGTAGGACAGCCTACGAGCAGTACTTC
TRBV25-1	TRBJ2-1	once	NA	CASSEFRGGSSYNEQFF	TGTGCCAGCAGTGAATTCCGAGGGGGAAGCTCCTACAATGAGCAGTTCTTC
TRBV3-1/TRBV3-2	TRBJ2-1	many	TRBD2	CASSQVCGRVYNEQFF	TGTGCCAGCAGCCAAGTGTGCGGGAGAGTCTACAATGAGCAGTTCTTC
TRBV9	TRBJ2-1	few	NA	CASSVDGGAARFKYNEQFF	TGTGCCAGCAGCGTAGACGGCGGGGCAGCTCGATTCAAGTACAATGAGCAGTTCTTC
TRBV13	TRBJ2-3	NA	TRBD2	CASSRISGGTDTQYF	TGTGCCAGCAGCCGAATTAGCGGGGGCACAGATACGCAGTATTTT
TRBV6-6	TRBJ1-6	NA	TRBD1	CASSPGQGNSPLHF	TGTGCCAGCAGCCCAGGACAGGGTAATTCACCCCTCCACTTT
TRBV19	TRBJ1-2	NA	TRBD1	CASRTGDYGYTF	TGTGCCAGTAGGACAGGGGACTATGGCTACACCTTC
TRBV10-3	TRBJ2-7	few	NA	CAISGGTAAYEQYF	TGTGCCATCAGTGGCGGGACAGCCGCCTACGAGCAGTACTTC
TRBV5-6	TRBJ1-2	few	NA	CASSLGSESVPNYGYTF	TGTGCCAGCAGCTTGGGGTCAGAGAGCGTCCCTAACTATGGCTACACCTTC
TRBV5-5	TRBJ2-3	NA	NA	CASSLSQGLEDTQYF	TGTGCCAGCAGCCTGTCACAGGGTTTAGAGGATACGCAGTATTTT
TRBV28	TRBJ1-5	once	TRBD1	CASSPGTVRQPQHF	TGTGCCAGCAGTCCCGGGACAGTACGACAGCCCCAGCATTTT
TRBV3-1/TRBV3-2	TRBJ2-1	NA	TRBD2	CASSQETSGGAAYNEQFF	TGTGCCAGCAGCCAAGAAACTAGCGGGGGGGCGGCCTACAATGAGCAGTTCTTC
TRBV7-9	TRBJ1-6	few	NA	CASSLAGRGNSPLHF	TGTGCCAGCAGCTTAGCGGGCAGGGGCAATTCACCCCTCCACTTT
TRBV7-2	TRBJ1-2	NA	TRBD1	CASSLATGPAYGYTF	TGTGCCAGCAGCTTAGCGACAGGGCCCGCCTATGGCTACACCTTC
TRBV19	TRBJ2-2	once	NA	CASTDNTGELFF	TGTGCCAGTACAGATAACACCGGGGAGCTGTTTTTT
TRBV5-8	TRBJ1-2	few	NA	CASSFNTYNYGYTF	TGTGCCAGCAGCTTCAATACATACAACTATGGCTACACCTTC
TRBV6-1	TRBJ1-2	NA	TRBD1	CASSEASDRGYGYTF	TGTGCCAGCAGTGAAGCGTCAGACAGGGGCTATGGCTACACCTTC
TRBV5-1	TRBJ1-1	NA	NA	CASSLVPENTEAFF	TGCGCCAGCAGCTTGGTTCCAGAGAACACTGAAGCTTTCTTT
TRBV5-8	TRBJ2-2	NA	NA	CASSRLGGNTGELFF	TGTGCCAGCAGCAGACTAGGTGGGAACACCGGGGAGCTGTTTTTT
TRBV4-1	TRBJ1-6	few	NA	CASKLRSWSGDNSPLHF	TGCGCCAGCAAACTCCGGTCCTGGTCGGGGGATAATTCACCCCTCCACTTT
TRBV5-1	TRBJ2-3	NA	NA	CASSSPSRDTQYF	TGCGCCAGCAGCTCCCCTTCGAGAGATACGCAGTATTTT
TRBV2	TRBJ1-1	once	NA	CASSEVGGGEAFF	TGTGCCAGCAGTGAAGTTGGGGGAGGTGAAGCTTTCTTT
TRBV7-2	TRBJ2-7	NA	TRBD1	CASSLEGAQEQYF	TGTGCCAGCAGCTTAGAGGGGGCACAGGAGCAGTACTTC
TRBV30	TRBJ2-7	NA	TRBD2	CAWSPQRGAGGFYEQYF	TGTGCCTGGAGTCCCCAGAGGGGAGCGGGAGGGTTCTACGAGCAGTACTTC
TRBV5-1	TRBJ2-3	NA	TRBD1	CASSLAGGRGPEDTQYF	TGCGCCAGCAGCTTGGCCGGTGGCAGGGGGCCTGAAGATACGCAGTATTTT
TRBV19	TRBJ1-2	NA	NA	CASSISGFYGYTF	TGTGCCAGTAGTATAAGCGGATTCTATGGCTACACCTTC